This T cell receptor (beta chain) was documented in a study of vaccination effects on CD4 cells after COVID-19. In the study overall: Two convalescent patients each provided a sample, at 16 days and at one week before vaccination.

Antigen-specific CD4+ T cells expanded by the ViraFEST assay with viral peptide pools were then sequenced. Once cultured for roughly ten days, the cells underwent separation to obtain CD4+ T cells. Infection dated between March and December 2020, before the Alpha, Beta and Delta variants reached the United States. Wells of a few million PBMC each were grown with around 10 IU/ml IL-2 and roughly 9.2 ug/ml peptides. Each culture had half its medium swapped for IL-2 medium on days 3 and 7. Sequencing was performed with immunoSEQ multiplex PCR; in TCRdb, only in-frame clones are kept and a portion is missing. This table holds more than 35,000 clones, approximately 72% found once. Study-wide results and caveats: Predominantly, the post-vaccine spike-reactive clones of convalescents comprised new vaccine-induced clones.

For this clone: Its antigen is unknown.

This CDR3 comprises 14 residues. Per the germline V gene, CDR1 is SGHAT and CDR2 is FQNNGV. Trimming removed 7 bases at V and 3 bases at J, with 14 bases between. Sequences were derived from CD4+ T cells from PBMCs cultured with a peptide pool, sampled before COVID-19 vaccination. The clonotype comes from a human donor who had a prior SARS-CoV-2 infection. V usage is TRBV11-2 and J usage is TRBJ2-3; maybe TRBD2 (6 bases). The DNA for the CDR3 is TGTGCCAGCAAAATCACGCGGGGTACAGATACGCAGTATTTT. This encodes CASKITRGTDTQYF.